The 22 T cell receptor beta chains below all came from one sample that was sequenced in a study of T cells in Graves' hyperthyroidism and ophthalmopathy. RNA transcripts gave rise to amplified TCR beta CDR3 regions. First-round RT-PCR targeting the TCR CDR3 was performed with the HTBI primer set. TCRdb independently ran MiXCR on the multiplex PCR reads; one entry per CDR3 protein. The sample contains approximately 640,000 distinct CDR3 sequences, roughly 17% of which appear only once. The sample taken for sequencing was blood. These receptors all come from a man aged 50 to 59 with Graves' hyperthyroidism.

This clonotype was counted at least ten times. The chain couples TRBV6-2 or TRBV6-3 to TRBJ2-3, with D possibly being TRBD1 or TRBD2 (5 bases each). The ends were cut back, 2 bases at V and 1 base at J, with 10 bases in the middle. The germline V gene has CDR1 MNHEY and CDR2 SVGEGT. CDR3 size: 15 residues. CDR3 coding DNA: TGTGCCAGCAGTTACGTCGGGACCGGCACAGATACGCAGTATTTT. It yields the protein CASSYVGTGTDTQYF.

This clonotype was seen at least ten times. The chain has TRBV10-1 and TRBJ2-5; D gene unclear. There are 12 residues in the CDR3. The V gene lost 2 bases and the J gene lost 1 base, with 2 bases spanning the gap. Germline lookup yields CDR1 WNHNN and CDR2 SYGVQD (reference sequence). The CDR3 reads CASSETQETQYF. The CDR3 DNA is TGCGCCAGCAGTGAGACCCAAGAGACCCAGTACTTC.

This clonotype has a handful of counts. This rearrangement joins TRBV20-1 to TRBJ2-7; no clear D gene. The CDR3 extends over 13 amino acids. Between the trimmed V and J ends, which lost 0 bases and 0 bases, there was a span of 6 bases. Germline values: CDR1 DFQATT, CDR2 SNEGSKA (reference sequence). The chain's CDR3 is CSARELSSYEQYF. The DNA of the CDR3 is TGCAGTGCTAGAGAATTAAGCTCCTACGAGCAGTACTTC.

This clonotype was observed many times. The chain uses TRBV7-2 and TRBJ2-1, with 12 bases aligning to TRBD2. CDR3 length: 17 amino acids. Trimming removed 5 bases from V and 5 bases from J; junction bases left unmatched: 10. Germline lookup yields CDR1 SGHTA and CDR2 FQGNSA. CDR3 sequence: CASSRTSGKVANNEQFF. The CDR3 region has the DNA TGTGCCAGCAGCCGGACTAGCGGGAAGGTTGCGAACAATGAGCAGTTCTTC.

This clonotype was counted ten times or more. V usage is TRBV9 and J usage is TRBJ2-5; 7 bases line up with TRBD2. With V trimmed by 2 bases and J by 5 bases, 9 bases remained unmatched. The CDR3 is 15 amino acids. In germline, CDR1 is SGDLS, CDR2 YYNGEE. The CDR3 spells CASSVSRESWETQYF. The CDR3 DNA sequence: TGTGCCAGCAGCGTGTCGCGGGAGTCGTGGGAGACCCAGTACTTC.

The chain links TRBV7-6 to TRBJ2-1; a weak D match, TRBD2 (5 bases). The V and J ends lost 0 bases and 6 bases respectively, with 6 bases between them. Germline V gene sequence: CDR1 SGHVS, CDR2 FNYEAQ. This CDR3 is built from 13 residues. CDR3 coding DNA: TGTGCCAGCAGCTTAGCGCGGGCCAATGAGCAGTTCTTC. It specifies CASSLARANEQFF.

V and J are TRBV27 and TRBJ2-1; perhaps TRBD2 as D (7 bases). Germline CDR1 is MNHEY and CDR2 is SMNVEV (reference sequence). The CDR3 totals 16 residues. Trimming took off 0 bases at V and 6 bases at J, with 15 bases between the two ends. The DNA of the CDR3 is TGTGCCAGCAGTTTATCATGGGGAGGGGGTGGCAATGAGCAGTTCTTC. Protein sequence: CASSLSWGGGGNEQFF.

This clonotype was counted many times. V usage is TRBV11-2 and J usage is TRBJ1-4; maybe TRBD1 (5 bases). The CDR3 is 17 amino acids. Per the germline V gene, CDR1 is SGHAT and CDR2 is FQNNGV. V lost 5 bases and J lost 9, with 25 bases in between. The chain's CDR3 is CASSRYRDPGPKKKLFF. The CDR3 bases are TGTGCCAGCAGCCGATACAGAGACCCGGGACCCAAAAAAAAACTGTTTTTT.

This clonotype has ten or more counts. The chain combines TRBV18 with TRBJ2-7; TRBD2 matches 7 bases. V lost 3 bases and J lost 1; bases outside the gene matches: 6. Germline assignment: CDR1 KGHSH and CDR2 LQKENI. The CDR3 is 15 residues long. CDR3: CASSPGTMSSYEQYF. In nucleotides, the CDR3 is TGTGCCAGCTCACCCGGGACTATGAGTTCCTACGAGCAGTACTTC.

The CDR3 bases are TGCGCCAGCAGCCCCTCGGAAACTAGCACAGATACGCAGTATTTT. It is translated as CASSPSETSTDTQYF. The gene calls are TRBV5-1 and TRBJ2-3; D is unresolved. With 4 bases removed from V and 0 bases from J, the gap between germline ends came to 12 bases. There are 15 residues in the CDR3. Germline values: CDR1 SGHRS, CDR2 YFSETQ.

For this clonotype: The junction departs from germline at one end; a sequencing error may be responsible. The CDR3 DNA reads TGTGCCAGCAGTTTATTCGGGACAGGGGAGACTGGAGCTTTCTTT. Protein product: CASSLFGTGETGAFF. The chain is built from TRBV28 and TRBJ1-1, with 10 bases lining up with TRBD1. There are 15 residues in the CDR3. CDR1 is MDHEN, CDR2 SYDVKM, per germline.

The J gene is TRBJ2-2, the V gene TRBV7-9; a weak D match, TRBD1 (6 bases). V lost 11 bases and J 1 base, leaving 14 bases between the germline ends. This CDR3 is 14 amino acids long. Per the germline V gene, CDR1 is SEHNR and CDR2 is FQNEAQ (reference sequence). The CDR3 coding sequence is TGTGCCTCACGACAGGACGGGAACACCGGGGAGCTGTTTTTT. The encoded protein is CASRQDGNTGELFF.

A few counts support this clonotype. V is TRBV7-2 and J is TRBJ2-7; D gene unclear. V was clipped by 1 base and J by 3 bases, with 13 bases between them. Germline lookup yields CDR1 SGHTA and CDR2 FQGNSA. The CDR3 runs to 15 residues. The CDR3 DNA reads as TGTGCCAGCAGCTTAGATGGCAATTTAGTCTACGAGCAGTACTTC. The encoded protein is CASSLDGNLVYEQYF.

This clonotype was observed at least ten times. CDR3 sequence reads: CASSYGPGQAFF. Written as DNA, the CDR3 is TGTGCCAGCAGCTACGGACCGGGCCAAGCTTTCTTT. This chain connects TRBV3-1 to TRBJ1-1; no clear D gene. CDR3 length equals 12 residues. CDR1 LGHDT and CDR2 YNNKEL come from the germline V gene (reference sequence). V lost 5 bases and J 9 bases, leaving 13 bases between the germline ends.

The chain's CDR3 is CASSTQQEINQPQHF. CDR3 nucleotide sequence: TGTGCCAGTAGTACTCAACAGGAGATTAATCAGCCCCAGCATTTT. V is TRBV19 and J is TRBJ1-5, with D perhaps matching TRBD1 (5 bases). The CDR3 has 15 amino acids. Germline loops: CDR1 LNHDA, CDR2 SQIVND (reference sequence). The V gene lost 4 bases and the J gene lost 4 bases, with 14 bases spanning the gap.

The chain is built from TRBV19 and TRBJ1-2, with D perhaps TRBD1 (5 bases). With 3 bases removed from V and 4 bases from J, the gap between germline ends came to 15 bases. Germline assignment: CDR1 LNHDA and CDR2 SQIVND (reference sequence). The CDR3 sequence is 15 residues long. The CDR3 loop reads CASSIYPGQGYGYTF. The CDR3 nucleotides read TGTGCCAGTAGTATTTATCCAGGACAAGGCTATGGCTACACCTTC.

The sample holds a few counts of this clonotype. The chain joins TRBV27 to TRBJ2-7; tentatively, D is TRBD2 (5 bases). The CDR3 extends over 15 amino acids. V was trimmed by 2 bases and J by 5 bases, leaving 16 bases between them. Per the germline V gene, CDR1 is MNHEY and CDR2 is SMNVEV (reference sequence). For the CDR3, the DNA is TGTGCCAGCAGTTTAGAAGGTGACCTTAGCGACGAGCAGTACTTC. Residues: CASSLEGDLSDEQYF.

V and J are TRBV2 and TRBJ1-2, with a weak D call TRBD1 (5 bases). Germline CDR1 reads SNHLY; CDR2 reads FYNNEI. The CDR3 contains 14 residues. The V gene lost 6 bases and the J gene lost 1 base, with 12 bases spanning the gap. The CDR3 sequence: CASRLDKVNYGYTF. DNA of the CDR3: TGTGCCAGCAGACTGGACAAGGTTAACTATGGCTACACCTTC.

The rearrangement joins TRBV2 to TRBJ2-3, with D possibly being TRBD1 (6 bases). This CDR3 spans 15 amino acids. Trimming stripped 3 bases from V and 4 bases from J, with 14 bases between. Germline values: CDR1 SNHLY, CDR2 FYNNEI. CDR3 loop: CASSETGSVADTQYF. The CDR3 DNA follows: TGTGCCAGCAGTGAGACAGGCTCGGTAGCAGATACGCAGTATTTT.

V and J are TRBV4-1 and TRBJ2-4; D is ambiguous. CDR1 is MGHRA and CDR2 is YSYEKL in the germline V gene. CDR3 size: 14 residues. Trimming removed 7 bases from V and 7 bases from J, with 17 bases in between. This CDR3 reads CASTQTSEFNIQYF. The CDR3, as DNA: TGCGCCAGCACCCAGACTTCAGAGTTTAACATTCAGTACTTC.

This clonotype was found many times. The rearrangement uses TRBV7-9 and TRBJ1-1; 8 bases are shared with TRBD1. The CDR3 contains 14 residues. V trimming: 11 bases; J trimming: 5 bases; junction bases outside the gene matches: 13. The germline V gene has CDR1 SEHNR and CDR2 FQNEAQ (reference sequence). CDR3 amino acids: CAGRFTGGGTEAFF. For the CDR3, the DNA is TGTGCCGGGCGATTCACAGGGGGAGGTACTGAAGCTTTCTTT.

The chain links TRBV18 to TRBJ1-1; D ambiguous. Germline V gene sequence: CDR1 KGHSH, CDR2 LQKENI. With 0 bases removed from V and 4 bases from J, the gap between germline ends came to 9 bases. CDR3 size: 14 residues. The CDR3 bases are TGTGCCAGCTCACCACCCCCGGAGGGCACTGAAGCTTTCTTT. Translated, it gives CASSPPPEGTEAFF.